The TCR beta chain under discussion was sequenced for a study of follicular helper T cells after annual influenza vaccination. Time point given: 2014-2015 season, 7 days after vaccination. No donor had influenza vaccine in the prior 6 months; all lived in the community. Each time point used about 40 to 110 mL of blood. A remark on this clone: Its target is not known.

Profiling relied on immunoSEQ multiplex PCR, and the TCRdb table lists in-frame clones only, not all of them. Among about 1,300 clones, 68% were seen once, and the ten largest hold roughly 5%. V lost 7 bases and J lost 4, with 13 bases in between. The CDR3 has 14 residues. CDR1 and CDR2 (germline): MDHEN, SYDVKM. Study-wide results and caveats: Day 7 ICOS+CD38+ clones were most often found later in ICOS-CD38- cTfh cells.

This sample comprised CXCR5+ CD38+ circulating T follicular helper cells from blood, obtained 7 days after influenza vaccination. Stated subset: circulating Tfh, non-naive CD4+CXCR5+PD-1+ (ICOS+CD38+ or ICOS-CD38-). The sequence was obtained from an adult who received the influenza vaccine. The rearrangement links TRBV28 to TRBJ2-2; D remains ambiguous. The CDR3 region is CASNSWVSTGELFF. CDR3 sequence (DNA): TGTGCCAGCAATAGCTGGGTATCCACCGGGGAGCTGTTTTTT.